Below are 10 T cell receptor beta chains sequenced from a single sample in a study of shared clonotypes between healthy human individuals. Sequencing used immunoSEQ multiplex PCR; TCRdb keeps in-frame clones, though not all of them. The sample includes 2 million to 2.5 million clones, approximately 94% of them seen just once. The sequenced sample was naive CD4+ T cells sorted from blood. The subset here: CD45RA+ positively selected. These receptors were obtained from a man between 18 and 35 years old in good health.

The CDR3 nucleotides are TGTGCCACCAGAAAACCGGGAGGGGCCAACGTCCTGACTTTC. Translated, it gives CATRKPGGANVLTF. V and J are TRBV6-5 and TRBJ2-6; possible D gene TRBD2, 5 bases. Trimming stripped 10 bases from V and 4 bases from J, with 14 bases between. Germline V gene sequence: CDR1 MNHEY, CDR2 SVGAGI. CDR3 length: 14 residues.

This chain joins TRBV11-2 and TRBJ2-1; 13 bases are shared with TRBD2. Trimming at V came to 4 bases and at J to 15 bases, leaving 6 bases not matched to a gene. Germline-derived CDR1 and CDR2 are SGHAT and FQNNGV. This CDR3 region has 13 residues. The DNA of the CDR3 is TGTGCCAGCAGCTCGGGACTAGCGGGATTTGTGTTCTTC. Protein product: CASSSGLAGFVFF.

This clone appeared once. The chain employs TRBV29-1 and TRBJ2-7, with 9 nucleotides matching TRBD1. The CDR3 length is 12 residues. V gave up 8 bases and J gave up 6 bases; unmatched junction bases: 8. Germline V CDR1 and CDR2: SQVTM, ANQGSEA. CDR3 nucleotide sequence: TGCAGCATAACCGGGACAGGGCCCGAGCAGTACTTC. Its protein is CSITGTGPEQYF.

The DNA for the CDR3 is TGTGCCAGCAGTGGATCGGTCGGGCCCAGCTCTGGAAACACCATATATTTT. This codes for CASSGSVGPSSGNTIYF. J is TRBJ1-3 and V is TRBV6-1; D call uncertain. With 4 bases removed from V and 0 bases from J, the gap between germline ends came to 16 bases. Germline V gives CDR1 MNHNS, CDR2 SASEGT. The CDR3 spans 17 residues.

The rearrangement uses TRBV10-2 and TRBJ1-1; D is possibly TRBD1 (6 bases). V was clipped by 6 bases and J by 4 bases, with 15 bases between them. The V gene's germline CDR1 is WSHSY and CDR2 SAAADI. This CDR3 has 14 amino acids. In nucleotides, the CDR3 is TGCGCCAGCAGAGGACAGTCCGGGGGCACTGAAGCTTTCTTT. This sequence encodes CASRGQSGGTEAFF.

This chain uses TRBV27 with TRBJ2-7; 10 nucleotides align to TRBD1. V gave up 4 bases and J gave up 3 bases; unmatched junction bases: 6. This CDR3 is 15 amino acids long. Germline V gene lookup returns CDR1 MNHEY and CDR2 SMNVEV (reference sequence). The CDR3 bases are TGTGCCAGCAGTTCCTCCGGGACAGGGGACTACGAGCAGTACTTC. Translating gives CASSSSGTGDYEQYF.

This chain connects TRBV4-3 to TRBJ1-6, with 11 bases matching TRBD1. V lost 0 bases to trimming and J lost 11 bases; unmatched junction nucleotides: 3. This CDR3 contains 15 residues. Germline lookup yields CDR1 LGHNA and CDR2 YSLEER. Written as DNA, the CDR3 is TGCGCCAGCAGCCAAGATGGGACAGGGGGTCCACCCCTCCACTTT. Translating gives CASSQDGTGGPPLHF.

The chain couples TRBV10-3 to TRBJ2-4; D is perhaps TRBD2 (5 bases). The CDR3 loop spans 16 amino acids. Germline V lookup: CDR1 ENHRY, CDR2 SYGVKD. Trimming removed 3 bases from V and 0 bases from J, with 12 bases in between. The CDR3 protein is CAISDGFGLAKNIQYF. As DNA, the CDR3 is TGTGCCATCAGTGATGGGTTCGGACTAGCCAAAAACATTCAGTACTTC.

The CDR3 spells CASVRDAQGAYGYTF. The DNA of the CDR3 is TGTGCCAGCGTCCGAGACGCCCAAGGGGCCTATGGCTACACCTTC. V is TRBV5-4 and J is TRBJ1-2; D possibly corresponds to TRBD1 (5 bases). The V and J ends lost 7 bases and 4 bases respectively, with 20 bases between them. Germline V gives CDR1 SGHNT, CDR2 YYREEE (reference sequence). The CDR3 has 15 amino acids.

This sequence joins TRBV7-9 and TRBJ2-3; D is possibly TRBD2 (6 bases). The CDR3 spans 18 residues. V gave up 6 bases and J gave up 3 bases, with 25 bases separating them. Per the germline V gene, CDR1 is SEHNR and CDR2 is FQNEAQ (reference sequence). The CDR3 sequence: CASSLPNIGLAMTDTQYF. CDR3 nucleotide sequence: TGTGCCAGCAGTCTTCCCAATATCGGGCTAGCGATGACAGATACGCAGTATTTT.